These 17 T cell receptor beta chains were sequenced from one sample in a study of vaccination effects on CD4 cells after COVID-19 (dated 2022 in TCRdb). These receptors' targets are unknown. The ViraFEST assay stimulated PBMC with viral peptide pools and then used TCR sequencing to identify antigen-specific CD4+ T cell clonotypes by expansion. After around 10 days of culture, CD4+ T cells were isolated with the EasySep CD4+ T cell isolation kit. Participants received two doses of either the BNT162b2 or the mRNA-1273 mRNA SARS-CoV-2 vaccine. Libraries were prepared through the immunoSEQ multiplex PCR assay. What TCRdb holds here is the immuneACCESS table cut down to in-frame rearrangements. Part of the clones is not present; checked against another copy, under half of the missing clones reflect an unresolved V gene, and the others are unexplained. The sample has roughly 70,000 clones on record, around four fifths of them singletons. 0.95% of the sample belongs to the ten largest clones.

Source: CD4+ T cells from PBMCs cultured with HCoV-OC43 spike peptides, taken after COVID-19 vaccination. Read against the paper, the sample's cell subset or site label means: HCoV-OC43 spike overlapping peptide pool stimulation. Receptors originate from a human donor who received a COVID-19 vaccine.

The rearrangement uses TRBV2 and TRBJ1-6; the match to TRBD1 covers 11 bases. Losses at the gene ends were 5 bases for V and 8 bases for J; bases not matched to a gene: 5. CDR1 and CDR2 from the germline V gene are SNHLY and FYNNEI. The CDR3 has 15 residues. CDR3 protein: CASSPGQGADSPLHF. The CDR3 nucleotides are TGTGCCAGCAGTCCAGGACAGGGGGCGGATTCACCCCTCCACTTT.

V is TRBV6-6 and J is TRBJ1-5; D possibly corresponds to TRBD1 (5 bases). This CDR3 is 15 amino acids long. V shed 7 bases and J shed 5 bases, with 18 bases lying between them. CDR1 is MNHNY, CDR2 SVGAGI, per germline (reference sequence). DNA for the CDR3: TGTGCCAGCACCGAAGGGACCAAACGGTATCAGCCCCAGCATTTT. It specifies CASTEGTKRYQPQHF.

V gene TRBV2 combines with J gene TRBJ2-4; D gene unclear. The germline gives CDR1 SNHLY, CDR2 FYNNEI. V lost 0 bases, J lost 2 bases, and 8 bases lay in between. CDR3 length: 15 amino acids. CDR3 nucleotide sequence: TGTGCCAGCAGTGAAGCGCTTTCGACCAAAAACATTCAGTACTTC. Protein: CASSEALSTKNIQYF.

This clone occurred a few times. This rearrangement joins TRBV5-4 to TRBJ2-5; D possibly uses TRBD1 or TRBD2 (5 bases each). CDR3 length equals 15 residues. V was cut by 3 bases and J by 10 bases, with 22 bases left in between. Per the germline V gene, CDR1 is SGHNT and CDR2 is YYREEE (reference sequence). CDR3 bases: TGTGCCAGCAGCTCTGATATGGACTCCCAAAGGGGCCAGTACTTC. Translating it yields CASSSDMDSQRGQYF.

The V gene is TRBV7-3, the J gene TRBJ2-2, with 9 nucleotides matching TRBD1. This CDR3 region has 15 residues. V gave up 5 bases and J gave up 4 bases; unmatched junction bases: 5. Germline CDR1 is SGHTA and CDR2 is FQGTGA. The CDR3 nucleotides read TGTGCCAGCAGCAAACAGGGGGCAAGCACCGGGGAGCTGTTTTTT. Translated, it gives CASSKQGASTGELFF.

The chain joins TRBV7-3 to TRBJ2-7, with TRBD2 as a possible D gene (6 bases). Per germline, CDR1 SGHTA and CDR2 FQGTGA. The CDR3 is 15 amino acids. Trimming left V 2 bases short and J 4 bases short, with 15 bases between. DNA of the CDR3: TGTGCCAGCAGCTTAGAGTGGGGGGATTATTACGAGCAGTACGTC. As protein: CASSLEWGDYYEQYV.

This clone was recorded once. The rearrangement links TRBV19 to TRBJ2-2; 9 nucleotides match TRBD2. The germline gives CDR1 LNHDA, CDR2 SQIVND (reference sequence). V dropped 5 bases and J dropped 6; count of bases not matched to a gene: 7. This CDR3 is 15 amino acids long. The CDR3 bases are TGTGCCAGTAGTCGGAGAGCGGGGGGACCCGGGGAGCTGTTTTTT. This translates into CASSRRAGGPGELFF.

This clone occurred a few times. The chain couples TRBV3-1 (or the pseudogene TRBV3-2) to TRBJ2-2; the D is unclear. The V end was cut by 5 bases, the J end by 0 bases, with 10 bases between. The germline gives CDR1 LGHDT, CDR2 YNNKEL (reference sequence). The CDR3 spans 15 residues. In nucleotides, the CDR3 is TGTGCCAGCAGCACGACCGTCACGAACACCGGGGAGCTGTTTTTT. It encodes CASSTTVTNTGELFF.

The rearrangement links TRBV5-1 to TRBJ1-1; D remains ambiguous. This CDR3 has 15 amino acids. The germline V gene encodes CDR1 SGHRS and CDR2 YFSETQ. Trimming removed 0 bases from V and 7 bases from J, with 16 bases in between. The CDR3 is CASSLVSGSDGEAFF. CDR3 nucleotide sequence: TGCGCCAGCAGCTTGGTATCCGGGTCCGACGGTGAAGCTTTCTTT.

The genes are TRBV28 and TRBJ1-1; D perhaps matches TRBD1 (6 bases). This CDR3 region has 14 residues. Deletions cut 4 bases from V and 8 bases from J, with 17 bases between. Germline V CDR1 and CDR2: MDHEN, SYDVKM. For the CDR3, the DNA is TGTGCCAGCAGTTCAGGGGTTTCCCCTAGAGAAGCTTTCTTT. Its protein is CASSSGVSPREAFF.

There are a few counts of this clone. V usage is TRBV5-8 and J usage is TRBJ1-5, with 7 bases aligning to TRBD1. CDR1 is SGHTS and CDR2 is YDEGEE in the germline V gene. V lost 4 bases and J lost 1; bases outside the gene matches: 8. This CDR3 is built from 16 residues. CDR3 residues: CASSLGTDLSNQPQHF. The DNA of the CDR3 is TGTGCCAGCAGCCTCGGGACAGATCTCAGCAATCAGCCCCAGCATTTT. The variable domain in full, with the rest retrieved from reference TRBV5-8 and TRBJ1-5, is EAGVTQSPTHLIKTRGQQATLRCSPISGHTSVYWYQQALGLGLQFLLWYDEGEERNRGNFPPRFSGRQFPNYSSELNVNALELEDSALYLCASSLGTDLSNQPQHFGDGTRLSIL.

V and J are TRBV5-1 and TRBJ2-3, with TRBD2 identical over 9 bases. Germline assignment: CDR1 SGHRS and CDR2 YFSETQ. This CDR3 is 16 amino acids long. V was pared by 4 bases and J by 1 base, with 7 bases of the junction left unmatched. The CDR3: CASSESASGGTDTQYF. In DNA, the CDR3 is TGCGCCAGCAGCGAGTCGGCTAGCGGGGGCACAGATACGCAGTATTTT.

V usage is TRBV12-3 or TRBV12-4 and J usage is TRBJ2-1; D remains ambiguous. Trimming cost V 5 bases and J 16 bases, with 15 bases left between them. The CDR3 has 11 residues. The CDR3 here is CASSAQAVNFF. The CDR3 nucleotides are TGTGCCAGCAGTGCCCAGGCAGTAAATTTCTTC.

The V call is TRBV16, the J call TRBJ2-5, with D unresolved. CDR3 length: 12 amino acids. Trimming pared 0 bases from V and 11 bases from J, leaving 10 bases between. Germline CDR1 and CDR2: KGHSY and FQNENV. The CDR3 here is CASSQSTNTQYF. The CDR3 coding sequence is TGTGCCAGCAGCCAATCAACGAATACGCAGTACTTC.

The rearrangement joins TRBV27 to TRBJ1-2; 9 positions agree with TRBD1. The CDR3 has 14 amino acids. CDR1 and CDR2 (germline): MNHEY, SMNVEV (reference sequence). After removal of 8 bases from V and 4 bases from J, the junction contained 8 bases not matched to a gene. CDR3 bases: TGTGCCAGCTCTAGGACAGGGGAGGGCTATGGCTACACCTTC. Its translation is CASSRTGEGYGYTF.

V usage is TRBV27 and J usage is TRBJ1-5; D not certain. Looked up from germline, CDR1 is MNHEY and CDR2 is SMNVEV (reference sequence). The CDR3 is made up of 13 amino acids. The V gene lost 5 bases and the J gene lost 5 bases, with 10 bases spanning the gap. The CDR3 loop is CASSRTFDQPQHF. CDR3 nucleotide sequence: TGTGCCAGCAGTAGGACGTTTGATCAGCCCCAGCATTTT.

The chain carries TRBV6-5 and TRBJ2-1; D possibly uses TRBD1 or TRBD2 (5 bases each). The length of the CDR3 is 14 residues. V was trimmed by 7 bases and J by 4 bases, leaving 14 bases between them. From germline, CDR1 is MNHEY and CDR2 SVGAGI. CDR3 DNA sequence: TGTGCCAGCAACTACGGGACGGATTACAATGAGCAGTTCTTC. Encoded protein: CASNYGTDYNEQFF.